These 18 T cell receptor beta chains originate from one sample sequenced in a study of CXCR3-negative and CXCR3-positive naive CD8 T cells. Via 5' RACE with UMI labels, TRB cDNA libraries were prepared. TCRdb re-called the 5' RACE reads; every CDR3 protein appears as one record, without DNA. The sample data list 90,000 to 95,000 distinct CDR3 sequences. Source material: naive CXCR3- CD8+ T cells from blood. Subset: CD45RO-CCR7+CD27+CD95- naive CD8+ T cells lacking CXCR3 (TNR3-). Receptor source: a human donor in good health. Some clones in this sample may be carry-over from other donors' samples.

The rearrangement joins TRBV7-6 to TRBJ2-1. Germline lookup yields CDR1 SGHVS and CDR2 FNYEAQ. CDR3 length: 16 amino acids. CDR3 sequence: CASSLGLGVGMNEQFF.

The V gene is TRBV28, the J gene TRBJ1-4. The CDR3 covers 14 residues. Per germline, CDR1 MDHEN and CDR2 SYDVKM. The CDR3 region is CASSFVVEDEKLFF.

The chain combines TRBV4-1 with TRBJ2-5. The CDR3 sequence is 14 residues long. CDR1 and CDR2 (germline): MGHRA, YSYEKL. CDR3 protein: CASSQLVGQETQYF.

The V call is TRBV7-8, the J call TRBJ2-1; TCRdb selects TRBD1, and the lack of DNA leaves this call unchecked. The CDR3 has 14 residues. Germline values: CDR1 SGHVS, CDR2 FQNEAQ. The CDR3 loop reads CASCLGTGQYEQFF.

The chain recombines TRBV29-1 with TRBJ2-7; TCRdb's D call of TRBD2 is untestable without DNA. The CDR3 is 15 amino acids. Germline V gene data show CDR1 as SQVTM and CDR2 as ANQGSEA. The CDR3 here is CSVQREGRVDYEQYF.

The chain carries TRBV11-2 and TRBJ2-7. CDR3 size: 15 residues. Germline CDR1 and CDR2: SGHAT and FQNNGV. CDR3 sequence reads: CASSLGFSSSYEQYF.

The chain recombines TRBV9 with TRBJ2-2; TCRdb names TRBD1, which stays unverified in the absence of DNA. The CDR3 is made up of 15 amino acids. Germline V gene data show CDR1 as SGDLS and CDR2 as YYNGEE. CDR3 region: CASSYWTGNTGELFF.

This rearrangement joins TRBV9 to TRBJ2-6; the TCRdb call, TRBD2, lacks DNA for checking. This CDR3 spans 21 amino acids. Germline CDR1 is SGDLS and CDR2 is YYNGEE. CDR3 region: CASSVEAEWATELTGANVLTF. Using reference TRBV9 and TRBJ2-6 for the parts outside the CDR3, the full variable domain is DSGVTQTPKHLITATGQRVTLRCSPRSGDLSVYWYQQSLDQGLQFLIQYYNGEERAKGNILERFSAQQFPDLHSELNLSSLELGDSALYFCASSVEAEWATELTGANVLTFGAGSRLTVL.

The chain uses TRBV19 and TRBJ2-6; TCRdb indicates TRBD1, and absent DNA this call remains unverified. Germline values: CDR1 LNHDA, CDR2 SQIVND (reference sequence). CDR3 size: 17 residues. The CDR3 sequence: CASSAYQGLSGANVLTF.

V is TRBV4-1 and J is TRBJ2-3; as DNA is missing, the TRBD1 call by TCRdb cannot be tested. The CDR3 is 18 amino acids. Germline-derived CDR1 and CDR2 are MGHRA and YSYEKL. CDR3 region: CASSQAGGVAPLTDTQYF.

CDR3 amino acids: CASSDHNEQFF. V usage is TRBV5-6 and J usage is TRBJ2-1. This CDR3 has 11 amino acids. CDR1 SGHDT and CDR2 YYEEEE come from the germline V gene.

The J gene is TRBJ2-7, the V gene TRBV7-9; as DNA is missing, the TRBD1 call by TCRdb cannot be tested. The CDR3 runs 14 residues. CDR1 and CDR2 from the germline V gene are SEHNR and FQNEAQ (reference sequence). The CDR3 is CASTSLDSAYEQYF. Drawing the rest from reference TRBV7-9 and TRBJ2-7, the complete variable domain is DTGVSQNPRHKITKRGQNVTFRCDPISEHNRLYWYRQTLGQGPEFLTYFQNEAQLEKSRLLSDRFSAERPKGSFSTLEIQRTEQGDSAMYLCASTSLDSAYEQYFGPGTRLTVT.

The genes are TRBV4-3 and TRBJ2-7. The CDR3 totals 15 residues. The V gene's germline CDR1 is LGHNA and CDR2 YSLEER. CDR3 amino acids: CASSQGWGSSYEQYF.

V and J are TRBV14 and TRBJ2-3; the D call from TCRdb, TRBD1, cannot be confirmed without DNA. Germline V CDR1 and CDR2: SGHDN, FVKESK. The CDR3 is 15 amino acids. CDR3 residues: CASSQGQTSTDTQYF.

The J gene is TRBJ2-2, the V gene TRBV4-1; absent DNA, TCRdb's TRBD2 call cannot be checked. CDR1 and CDR2 from the germline V gene are MGHRA and YSYEKL. The CDR3 is 16 amino acids. This CDR3 is CASSQDAGGGTGELFF.

V gene TRBV5-5 combines with J gene TRBJ2-5; TCRdb calls TRBD2, which cannot be checked without DNA. CDR1 and CDR2 from the germline V gene are SGHKS and YYEKEE (reference sequence). The CDR3 has 18 amino acids. The CDR3 sequence: CASGSRTGGQAGQETQYF.

The chain couples TRBV20-1 to TRBJ2-7; TCRdb lists TRBD2, though no DNA is available to test this call. The V gene's germline CDR1 is DFQATT and CDR2 SNEGSKA (reference sequence). The CDR3 has 15 amino acids. This CDR3 reads CSARDRTGLYYEQYF.

CDR3 in amino acids: CSVLAAGELFF. The chain joins TRBV29-1 to TRBJ2-2; lacking DNA, the TRBD2 call made by TCRdb goes unchecked. Germline CDR1 and CDR2: SQVTM and ANQGSEA. This CDR3 has 11 amino acids.